This TCR beta chain stems from a study of T cell responses to AZD1222 COVID-19 vaccine. Worth noting for this clone: Its antigen is currently unknown. A junction boundary mismatches the germline segment, possibly from a read error.

Study-wide results and caveats: Spike-spanning, vaccine-associated CD4 TCRs were dominant at 160-218 and 743-854. Seropositive status at baseline applied to only five to seven AZD1222 recipients. Vaccination with two AZD1222 doses was followed by a rise in Spike-specific TCR breadth and depth. Repertoire sampling was restricted to post-peak T cell response timepoints.

The CDR3 has 13 residues. CDR1 is SNHLY and CDR2 is FYNNEI in the germline V gene. Profiling relied on immunoSEQ multiplex PCR, and the TCRdb table lists in-frame clones only, not all of them. This table holds approximately 130,000 clones, roughly nine tenths found once. The origin of this receptor is an adult who received the AZD1222 COVID-19 vaccine. Sequencing used peripheral blood, obtained 28 days after the second AZD1222 dose. The V and J genes are TRBV2 and TRBJ1-5; D remains ambiguous. CDR3 loop: CASREGNNQPQHF. CDR3 coding DNA: TGTGCCAGCAGAGAAGGGAATAATCAGCCCCAGCATTTT.